The sequence of this T cell receptor beta chain was determined in a study of blood T cell repertoires in COVID-19. Study background: The United States, Italy and Spain provided the acute and convalescent COVID-19 samples. Sources were T cells, B-cell-depleted T cells, or PBMCs; the material itself was cDNA or gDNA.

Methods used by the authors: It was from reference gene primer amplification that nucleated cell counts were estimated. This table comes from immunoSEQ multiplex PCR, and its TCRdb copy is limited to in-frame clones, with some not included. V, J and clone size derive from that table, while D and trimming were established from the DNA sequence. The sample gives roughly 87,000 clones, approximately 85% of which show up once; 8% is in the top ten. This CDR3 comprises 16 residues. Germline loops: CDR1 PRHDT, CDR2 FYEKMQ (reference sequence). The V gene end was trimmed by 5 bases and the J gene end by 7 bases; junction bases not matched to a gene: 14.

This sequence was found in a man over 45 with active COVID-19. The chain couples TRBV13 to TRBJ2-1; 7 nucleotides align to TRBD2. What was sequenced was peripheral blood. This chain's CDR3 is CASSPLGRGKMNEQFF. In DNA form, the CDR3 reads TGTGCCAGCAGCCCACTCGGGCGGGGGAAGATGAATGAGCAGTTCTTC.